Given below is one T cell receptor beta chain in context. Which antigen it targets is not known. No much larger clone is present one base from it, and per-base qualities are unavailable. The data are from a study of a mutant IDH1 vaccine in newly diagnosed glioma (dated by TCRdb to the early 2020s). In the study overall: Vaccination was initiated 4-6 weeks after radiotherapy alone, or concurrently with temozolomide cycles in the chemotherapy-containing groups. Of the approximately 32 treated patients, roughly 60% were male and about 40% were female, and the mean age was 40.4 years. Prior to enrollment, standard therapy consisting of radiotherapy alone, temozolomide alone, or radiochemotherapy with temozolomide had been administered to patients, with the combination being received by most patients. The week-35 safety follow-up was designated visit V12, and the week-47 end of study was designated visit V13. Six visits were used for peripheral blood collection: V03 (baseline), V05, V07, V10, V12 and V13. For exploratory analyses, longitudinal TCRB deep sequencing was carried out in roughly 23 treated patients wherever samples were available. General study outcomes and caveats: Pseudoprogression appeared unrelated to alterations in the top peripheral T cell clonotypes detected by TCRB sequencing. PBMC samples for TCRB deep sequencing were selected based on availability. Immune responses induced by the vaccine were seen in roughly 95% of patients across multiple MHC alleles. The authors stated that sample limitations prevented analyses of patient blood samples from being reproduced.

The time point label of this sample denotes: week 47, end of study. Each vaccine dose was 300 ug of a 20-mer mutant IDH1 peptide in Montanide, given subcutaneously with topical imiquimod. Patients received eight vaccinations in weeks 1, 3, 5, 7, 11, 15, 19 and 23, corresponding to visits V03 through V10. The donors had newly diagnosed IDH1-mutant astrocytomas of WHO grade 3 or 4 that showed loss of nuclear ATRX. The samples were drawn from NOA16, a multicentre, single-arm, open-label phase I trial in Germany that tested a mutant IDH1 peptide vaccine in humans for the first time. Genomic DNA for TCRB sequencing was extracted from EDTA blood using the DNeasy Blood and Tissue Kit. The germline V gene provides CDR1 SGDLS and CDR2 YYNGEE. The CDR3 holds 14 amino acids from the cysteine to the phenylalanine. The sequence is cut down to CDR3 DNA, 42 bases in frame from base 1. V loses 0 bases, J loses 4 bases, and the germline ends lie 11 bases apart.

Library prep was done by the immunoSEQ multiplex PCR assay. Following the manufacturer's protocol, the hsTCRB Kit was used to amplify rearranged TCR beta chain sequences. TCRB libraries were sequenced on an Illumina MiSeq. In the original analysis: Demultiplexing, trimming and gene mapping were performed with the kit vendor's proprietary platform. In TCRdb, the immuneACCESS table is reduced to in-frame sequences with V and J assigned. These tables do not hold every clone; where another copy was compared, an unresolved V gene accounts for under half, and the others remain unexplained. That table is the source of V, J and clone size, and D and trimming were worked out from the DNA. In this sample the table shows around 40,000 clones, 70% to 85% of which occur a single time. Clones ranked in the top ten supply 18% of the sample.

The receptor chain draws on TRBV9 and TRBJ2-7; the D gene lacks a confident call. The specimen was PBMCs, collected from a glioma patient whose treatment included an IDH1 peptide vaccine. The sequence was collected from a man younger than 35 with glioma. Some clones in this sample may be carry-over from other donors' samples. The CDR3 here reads CASSVGVGLYEQYF. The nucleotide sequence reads TGTGCCAGCAGCGTAGGGGTAGGGTTATACGAGCAGTACTTC. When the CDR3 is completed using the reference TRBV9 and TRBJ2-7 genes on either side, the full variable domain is DSGVTQTPKHLITATGQRVTLRCSPRSGDLSVYWYQQSLDQGLQFLIQYYNGEERAKGNILERFSAQQFPDLHSELNLSSLELGDSALYFCASSVGVGLYEQYFGPGTRLTVT.